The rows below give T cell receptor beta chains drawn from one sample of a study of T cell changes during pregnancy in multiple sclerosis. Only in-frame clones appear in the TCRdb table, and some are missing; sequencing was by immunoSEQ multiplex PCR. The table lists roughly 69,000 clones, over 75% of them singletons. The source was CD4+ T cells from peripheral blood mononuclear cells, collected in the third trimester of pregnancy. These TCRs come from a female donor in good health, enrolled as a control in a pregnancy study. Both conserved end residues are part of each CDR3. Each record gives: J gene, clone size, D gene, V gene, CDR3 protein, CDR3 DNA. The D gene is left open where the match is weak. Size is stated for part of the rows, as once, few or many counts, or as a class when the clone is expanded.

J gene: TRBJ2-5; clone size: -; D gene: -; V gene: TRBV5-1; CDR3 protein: CASSLRWQGLSRETQYF; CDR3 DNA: TGCGCCAGCAGCTTGAGATGGCAGGGTTTAAGTCGAGAGACCCAGTACTTC
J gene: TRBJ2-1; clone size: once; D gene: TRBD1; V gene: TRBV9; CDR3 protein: CASSATGGRSYNEQFF; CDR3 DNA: TGTGCCAGCAGCGCGACAGGGGGCCGCTCCTACAATGAGCAGTTCTTC
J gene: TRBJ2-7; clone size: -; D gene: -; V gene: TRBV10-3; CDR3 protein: CAISESGSRSSYEQYF; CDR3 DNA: TGTGCCATCAGTGAGTCGGGTAGCCGAAGCTCCTACGAGCAGTACTTC
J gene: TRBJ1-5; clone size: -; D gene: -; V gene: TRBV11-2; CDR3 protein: CASSGGPSGGYNQPQHF; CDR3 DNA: TGTGCCAGCAGCGGAGGCCCGTCGGGGGGATACAATCAGCCCCAGCATTTT
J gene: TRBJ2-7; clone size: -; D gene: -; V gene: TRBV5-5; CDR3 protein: CASSHSYEQYF; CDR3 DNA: TGTGCCAGCAGCCACAGCTACGAGCAGTACTTC
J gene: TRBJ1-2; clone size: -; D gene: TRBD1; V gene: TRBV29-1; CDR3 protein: CSVEAGGSNTNYGYTF; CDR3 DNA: TGCAGCGTTGAGGCAGGGGGGAGTAATACTAACTATGGCTACACCTTC
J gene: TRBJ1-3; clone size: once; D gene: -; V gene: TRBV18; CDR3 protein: CASSPEGTGNTIYF; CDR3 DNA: TGTGCCAGCTCACCGGAGGGTACTGGAAACACCATATATTTT
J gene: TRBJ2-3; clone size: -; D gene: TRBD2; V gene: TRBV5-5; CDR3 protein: CASSHNGGLSDTQYF; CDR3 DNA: TGTGCCAGCAGCCATAACGGGGGGTTGTCAGATACGCAGTATTTT
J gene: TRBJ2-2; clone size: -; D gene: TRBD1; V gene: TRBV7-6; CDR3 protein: CASSPQGAGELFF; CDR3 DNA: TGTGCCAGCAGCCCTCAGGGGGCCGGGGAGCTGTTTTTT
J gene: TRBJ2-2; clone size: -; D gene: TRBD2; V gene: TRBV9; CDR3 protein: CASSGGTSGGITGELFF; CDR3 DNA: TGTGCCAGCAGCGGCGGGACTAGCGGGGGGATCACCGGGGAGCTGTTTTTT
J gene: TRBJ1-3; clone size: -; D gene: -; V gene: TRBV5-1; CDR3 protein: CASSPRQGTGNTIYF; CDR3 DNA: TGCGCCAGCAGCCCTCGGCAGGGGACTGGAAACACCATATATTTT
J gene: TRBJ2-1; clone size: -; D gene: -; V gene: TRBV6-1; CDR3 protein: CASSRSLEGLWEQFF; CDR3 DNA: TGTGCCAGCAGTCGGTCATTGGAGGGCCTCTGGGAGCAGTTCTTC
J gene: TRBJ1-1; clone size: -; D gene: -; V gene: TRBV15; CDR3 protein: CATSPRLAANTEAFF; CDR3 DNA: TGTGCCACCAGCCCCCGATTGGCTGCGAACACTGAAGCTTTCTTT
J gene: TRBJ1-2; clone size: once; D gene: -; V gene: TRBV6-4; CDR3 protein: CASSDSKHRANYGYTF; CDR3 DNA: TGTGCCAGCAGTGACTCGAAGCACCGAGCTAACTATGGCTACACCTTC
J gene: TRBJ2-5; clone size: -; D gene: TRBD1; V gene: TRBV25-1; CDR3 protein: CASSEYLTGGETQYF; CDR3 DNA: TGTGCCAGCAGTGAATATCTAACAGGGGGAGAGACCCAGTACTTC
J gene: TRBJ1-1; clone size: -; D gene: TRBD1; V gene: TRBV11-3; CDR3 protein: CASSLVRGQGEAFF; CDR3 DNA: TGTGCCAGCAGCTTAGTTCGGGGACAGGGGGAAGCTTTCTTT
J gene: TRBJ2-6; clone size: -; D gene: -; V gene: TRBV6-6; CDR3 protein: CASSFRGSGANVLTF; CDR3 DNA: TGTGCCAGCAGTTTCCGGGGGTCTGGGGCCAACGTCCTGACTTTC
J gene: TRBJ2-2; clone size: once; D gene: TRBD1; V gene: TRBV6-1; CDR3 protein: CASSEGAGGTGELFF; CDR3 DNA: TGTGCCAGCAGTGAGGGGGCAGGGGGCACCGGGGAGCTGTTTTTT
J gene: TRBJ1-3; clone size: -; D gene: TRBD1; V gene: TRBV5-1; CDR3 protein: CASRPDRVSGNTIYF; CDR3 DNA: TGCGCCAGCAGACCCGACAGGGTATCTGGAAACACCATATATTTT
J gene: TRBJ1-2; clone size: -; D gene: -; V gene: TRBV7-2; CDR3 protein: CASSFNAGAGYGYTF; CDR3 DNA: TGTGCCAGCAGCTTTAACGCGGGGGCGGGCTATGGCTACACCTTC
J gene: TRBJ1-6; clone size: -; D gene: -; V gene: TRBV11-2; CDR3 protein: CASSLAHQGNSPLHF; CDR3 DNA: TGTGCCAGCAGCTTAGCCCACCAGGGCAATTCACCCCTCCACTTT
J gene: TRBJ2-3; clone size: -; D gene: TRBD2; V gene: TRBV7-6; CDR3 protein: CASSGSSGGTDTQYF; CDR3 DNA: TGTGCCAGCAGCGGATCTAGCGGGGGCACAGATACGCAGTATTTT
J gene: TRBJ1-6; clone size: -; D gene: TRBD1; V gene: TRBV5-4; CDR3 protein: CASSWGQGARNSPLHF; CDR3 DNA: TGTGCCAGCAGCTGGGGACAGGGGGCGCGGAATTCACCCCTCCACTTT
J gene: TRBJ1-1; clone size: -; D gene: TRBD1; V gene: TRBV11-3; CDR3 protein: CASSLRTGQGTTEAFF; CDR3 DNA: TGTGCCAGCAGCCTCCGGACGGGACAGGGGACCACTGAAGCTTTCTTT
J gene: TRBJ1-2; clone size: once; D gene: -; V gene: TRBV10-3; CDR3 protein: CAISVEGEMNGYTF; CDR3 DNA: TGTGCCATCAGTGTAGAGGGGGAGATGAATGGCTACACCTTC
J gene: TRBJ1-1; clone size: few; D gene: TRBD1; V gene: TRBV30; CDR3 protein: CAWERTGRQAFF; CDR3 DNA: TGTGCCTGGGAAAGGACAGGGAGGCAAGCTTTCTTT
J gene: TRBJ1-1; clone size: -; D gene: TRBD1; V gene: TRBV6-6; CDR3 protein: CASSPLPGQGAGKAFF; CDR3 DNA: TGTGCCAGCAGTCCATTGCCGGGACAGGGGGCAGGAAAAGCTTTCTTT
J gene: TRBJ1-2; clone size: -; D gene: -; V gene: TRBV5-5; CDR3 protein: CASSPGGQGKSGYTF; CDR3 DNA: TGTGCCAGCAGCCCCGGGGGGCAGGGAAAAAGTGGCTACACCTTC
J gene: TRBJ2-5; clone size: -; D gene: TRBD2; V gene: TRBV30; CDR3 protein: CAWSVRAGGPAQYF; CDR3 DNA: TGTGCCTGGAGTGTTCGAGCGGGGGGGCCGGCCCAGTACTTC
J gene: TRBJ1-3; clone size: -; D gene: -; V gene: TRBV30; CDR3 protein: CAWSVGGTGNTIYF; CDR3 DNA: TGTGCCTGGAGTGTAGGGGGAACTGGAAACACCATATATTTT
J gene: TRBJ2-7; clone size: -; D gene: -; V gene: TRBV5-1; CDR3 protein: CASSLDEREQYF; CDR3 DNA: TGCGCCAGCAGCTTGGATGAGCGGGAGCAGTACTTC
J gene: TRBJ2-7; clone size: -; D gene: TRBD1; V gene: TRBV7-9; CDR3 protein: CASSLGTGWPEQYF; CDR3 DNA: TGTGCCAGCAGCTTAGGGACAGGGTGGCCCGAGCAGTACTTC
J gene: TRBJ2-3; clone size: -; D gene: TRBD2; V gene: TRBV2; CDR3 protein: CASRGVASNDQRYF; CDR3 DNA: TGTGCCAGCCGGGGGGTGGCTAGTAATGATCAACGGTATTTT
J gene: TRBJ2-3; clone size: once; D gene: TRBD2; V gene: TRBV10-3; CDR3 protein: CAISAGLAFSTDTQYF; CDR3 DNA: TGTGCCATCAGTGCCGGACTAGCCTTTAGCACAGATACGCAGTATTTT